The entry below describes one T cell receptor beta chain. This clonotype was seen a few times. Its antigen target is currently unknown. Base-call qualities are not available, and no considerably larger clone is one nucleotide away. Library creation used RT-PCR. TCRdb shows the sequencer as Illumina MiSeq. TCRdb reprocessed the public reads (quality trimming at Q25 with fastp, clone calling with MiXCR) and kept in-frame beta chains. Here each entry gathers all rows of one CDR3 protein and keeps the most common genes and DNA. The sample table records 2,000 to 3,000 distinct CDR3 sequences; 6% to 6.5% of these occur just once. The leading ten clones occupy 20% to 25% of the sample. A distance of 15 bases separates the germline ends of V and J, which lose 0 bases and 6 bases respectively. The germline V gene encodes CDR1 SGHRS and CDR2 YFSETQ. The CDR3 spans 15 residues, from the cysteine through the phenylalanine. Just CDR3 DNA is preserved here, 45 bases in frame from base 1.

The sample is drawn from a study of immune reconstitution after stem cell transplant in scleroderma (dated by TCRdb to between 2016 and 2019). The clonotype was recovered from a female donor with systemic sclerosis. The sample was acquired before or after autologous hematopoietic stem cell transplantation (not recorded which). The V gene is TRBV5-1 and the J gene is TRBJ1-2; possibly the D gene is TRBD1, per 5 matching bases. The nucleotides read TGCGCCAGCAGCTTGGGCGTACAGGACGGCGATGGCTACACCTTC. Its amino acids are CASSLGVQDGDGYTF.